The 2 T cell receptor beta chains below were found in one sample sequenced in a study of technical replicates of blood from several donors. TCRdb's table, derived via immunoSEQ multiplex PCR, lists solely in-frame clones and lacks some. Of about 66,000 clones listed, more than 75% are singletons. What was sequenced was PBMCs. These receptors were obtained from a human donor in good health. Some clones in this sample may be carry-over from other donors' samples.

The chain carries TRBV19 and TRBJ2-1; D might be TRBD1 (6 bases). Germline V gives CDR1 LNHDA, CDR2 SQIVND (reference sequence). This CDR3 is 16 amino acids long. Trimming removed 3 bases from V and 3 bases from J, with 15 bases in between. The CDR3: CASSIFGQGFYNEQFF. For the CDR3, the DNA is TGTGCCAGTAGTATTTTTGGGCAGGGGTTCTACAATGAGCAGTTCTTC. Drawing the rest from reference TRBV19 and TRBJ2-1, the complete variable domain is DGGITQSPKYLFRKEGQNVTLSCEQNLNHDAMYWYRQDPGQGLRLIYYSQIVNDFQKGDIAEGYSVSREKKESFPLTVTSAQKNPTAFYLCASSIFGQGFYNEQFFGPGTRLTVL.

V is TRBV4-2 and J is TRBJ1-1; no clear D gene. Trimming cost V 4 bases and J 2 bases, with 5 bases left between them. Germline V gives CDR1 LGHNA, CDR2 YNFKEQ. The CDR3 is 12 amino acids. CDR3 DNA: TGTGCCAGCAGCCCACAAAACACTGAAGCTTTCTTT. This translates into CASSPQNTEAFF.